This TCR beta chain derives from a study of cytomegalovirus exposure and HLA in healthy donors. Measured with immunoSEQ multiplex PCR; TCRdb has only the in-frame clones, and not every one. Among over 85,000 clones listed, 80% to 95% were seen once. The CDR3 sequence is 15 residues long. CDR1 and CDR2 (germline): SGHTA, FQGNSA. The V segment lost 1 base and the J segment 2 bases; nucleotides outside the gene matches: 4. The receptor was isolated from a woman in her 30s in good health and CMV-seropositive. The chain recombines TRBV7-2 with TRBJ1-2; 7 bases are shared with TRBD1. Sequences were obtained from PBMCs. CDR3 coding DNA: TGTGCCAGCAGCTTAGGAGACAGGGTGAACTATGGCTACACCTTC. Translated: CASSLGDRVNYGYTF.